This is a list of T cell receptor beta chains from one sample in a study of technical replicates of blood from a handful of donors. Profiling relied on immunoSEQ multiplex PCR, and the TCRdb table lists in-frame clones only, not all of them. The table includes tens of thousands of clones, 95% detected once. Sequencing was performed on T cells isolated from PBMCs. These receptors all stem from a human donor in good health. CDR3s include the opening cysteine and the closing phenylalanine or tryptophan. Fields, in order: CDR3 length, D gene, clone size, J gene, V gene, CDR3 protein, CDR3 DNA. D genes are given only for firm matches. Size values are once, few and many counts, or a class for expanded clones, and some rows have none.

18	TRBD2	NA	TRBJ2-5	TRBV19	CASSIRTSGGAKAETQYF	TGTGCCAGTAGTATTAGAACTAGCGGGGGGGCGAAGGCGGAGACCCAGTACTTC
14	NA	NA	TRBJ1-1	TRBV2	CASSPSQMNTEAFF	TGTGCCAGCAGTCCCAGTCAAATGAACACTGAAGCTTTCTTT
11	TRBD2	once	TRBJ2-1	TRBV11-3	CASSSTSEQFF	TGTGCCAGCAGTTCGACTAGCGAGCAGTTCTTC
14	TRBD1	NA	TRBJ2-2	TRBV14	CASSFGTGLGELFF	TGTGCCAGCAGCTTCGGGACAGGGTTGGGGGAGCTGTTTTTT
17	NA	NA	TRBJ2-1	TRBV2	CATAYEAYSNYYNEQFF	TGTGCCACCGCCTATGAGGCCTACTCCAATTATTACAATGAGCAGTTCTTC
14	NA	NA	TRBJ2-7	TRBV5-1	CASSSVGGRYEQYF	TGCGCCAGCAGCTCGGTGGGAGGAAGATACGAGCAGTACTTC
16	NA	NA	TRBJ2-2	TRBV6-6	CASSRPGQSNTGELFF	TGTGCCAGCAGCCGACCCGGACAGTCAAACACCGGGGAGCTGTTTTTT
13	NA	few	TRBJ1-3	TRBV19	CASSSASGNTIYF	TGTGCCAGTTCTAGTGCGTCTGGAAACACCATATATTTT
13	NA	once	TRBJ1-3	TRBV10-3	CATSPSSGNTIYF	TGTGCCACCTCACCGAGCTCTGGAAACACCATATATTTT
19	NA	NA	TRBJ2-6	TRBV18	CASSPIISGMDSGANVLTF	TGTGCCAGCTCACCAATCATCTCGGGTATGGACTCTGGGGCCAACGTCCTGACTTTC
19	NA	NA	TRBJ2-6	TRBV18	CASSPMPGFMISGANVLTF	TGTGCCAGCTCACCAATGCCAGGCTTTATGATTTCTGGGGCCAACGTCCTGACTTTC
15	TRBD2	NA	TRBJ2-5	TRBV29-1	CSVASGTLSGETQYF	TGCAGCGTTGCCAGCGGGACCCTCTCGGGAGAGACCCAGTACTTC
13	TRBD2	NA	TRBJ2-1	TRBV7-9	CASKSGTYNEQFF	TGTGCCAGCAAGAGCGGGACCTACAATGAGCAGTTCTTC
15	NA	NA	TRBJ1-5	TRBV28	CASSLPDISNQPQHF	TGTGCCAGCAGTTTACCGGACATTAGCAATCAGCCCCAGCATTTT
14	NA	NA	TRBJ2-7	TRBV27	CASSLTSVAGEQYF	TGTGCCAGCAGTTTGACTAGTGTGGCAGGCGAGCAGTACTTC
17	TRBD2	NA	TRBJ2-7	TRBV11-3	CASSYPPGREGRYEQYF	TGTGCCAGCAGCTACCCCCCGGGGAGGGAGGGACGGTACGAGCAGTACTTC
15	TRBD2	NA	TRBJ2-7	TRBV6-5	CASTSRLAGDYEQYF	TGTGCCAGCACCTCGAGACTAGCGGGAGACTACGAGCAGTACTTC
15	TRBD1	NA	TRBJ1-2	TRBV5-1	CASSETTGRNYGYTF	TGCGCCAGCAGCGAGACGACAGGGCGAAACTATGGCTACACCTTC
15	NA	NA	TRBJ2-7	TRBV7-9	CASSLADGQSYEQYF	TGTGCCAGCAGTTTAGCGGATGGGCAGTCCTACGAGCAGTACTTC
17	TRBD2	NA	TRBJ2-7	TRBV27	CASRTGPGLAGVVEQYF	TGTGCCAGCAGAACTGGCCCGGGACTAGCGGGAGTTGTCGAGCAGTACTTC
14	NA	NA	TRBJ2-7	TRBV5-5	CASSLSRTLYEQYF	TGTGCCAGCAGCTTGAGCCGGACACTTTACGAGCAGTACTTC
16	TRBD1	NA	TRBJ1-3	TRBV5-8	CASSFYDRASGNTIYF	TGTGCCAGCAGCTTCTATGACAGGGCTTCTGGAAACACCATATATTTT
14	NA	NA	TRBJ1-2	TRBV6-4	CASSVEGGFGGYTF	TGTGCCAGCAGTGTCGAGGGGGGGTTCGGTGGCTACACCTTC
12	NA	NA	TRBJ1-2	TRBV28	CATLTGYYGYTF	TGTGCCACCCTAACAGGGTACTATGGCTACACCTTC
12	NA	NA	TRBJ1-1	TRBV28	CASSLRPGEAFF	TGTGCCAGCAGCCTCAGACCCGGGGAAGCTTTCTTT
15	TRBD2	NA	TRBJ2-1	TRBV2	CASSASSGGYNEQFF	TGTGCCAGCAGTGCTTCTAGCGGGGGTTACAATGAGCAGTTCTTC
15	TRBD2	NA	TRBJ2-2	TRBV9	CASSPVAGNTGELFF	TGTGCCAGCAGCCCGGTAGCGGGGAATACCGGGGAGCTGTTTTTT
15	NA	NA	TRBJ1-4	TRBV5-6	CASSTQTGGGEKLFF	TGTGCCAGCAGCACCCAGACAGGTGGCGGTGAAAAACTGTTTTTT
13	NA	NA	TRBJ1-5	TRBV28	CASSLIRGQPQHF	TGTGCCAGCAGTTTAATTAGGGGTCAGCCCCAGCATTTT
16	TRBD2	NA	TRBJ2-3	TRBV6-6	CASRTRGGALGDTQYF	TGTGCCAGCAGGACTCGCGGGGGGGCCTTAGGTGATACGCAGTATTTT
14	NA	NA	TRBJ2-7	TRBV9	CASSATGGVHEQYF	TGTGCCAGCAGCGCTACAGGGGGGGTCCACGAGCAGTACTTC
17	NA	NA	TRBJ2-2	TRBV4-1	CASSQPAGAWDTGELFF	TGCGCCAGCAGCCAACCCGCGGGGGCGTGGGACACCGGGGAGCTGTTTTTT
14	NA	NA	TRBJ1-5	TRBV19	CASYDGQGYQPQHF	TGTGCCAGTTATGATGGGCAGGGGTATCAGCCCCAGCATTTT
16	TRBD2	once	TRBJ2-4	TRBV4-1	CASSHFRWGGSDIQYF	TGCGCCAGCAGCCATTTTCGGTGGGGGGGGTCAGACATTCAGTACTTC
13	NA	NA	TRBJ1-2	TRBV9	CASSVDRNYGYTF	TGTGCCAGCAGCGTAGACAGGAATTATGGCTACACCTTC
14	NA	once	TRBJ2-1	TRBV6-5	CASKDSYGYNEQFF	TGTGCCAGCAAAGACTCATACGGATACAATGAGCAGTTCTTC
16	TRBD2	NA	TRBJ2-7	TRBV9	CASSVAEGLASLEQYF	TGTGCCAGCAGCGTAGCTGAGGGACTAGCCTCGCTCGAGCAGTACTTC
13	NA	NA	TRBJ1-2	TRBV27	CASSRTEGGGYTF	TGTGCCAGCAGTCGGACCGAAGGGGGAGGCTACACCTTC
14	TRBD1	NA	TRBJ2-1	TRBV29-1	CSVQTGSSYNEQFF	TGCAGCGTTCAGACAGGGAGCTCCTACAATGAGCAGTTCTTC
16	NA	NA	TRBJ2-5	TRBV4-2	CASSQDTRPGQETQYF	TGTGCCAGCAGCCAAGATACCCGACCGGGCCAAGAGACCCAGTACTTC
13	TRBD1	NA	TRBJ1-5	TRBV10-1	CAGRYRGRGPQHF	TGCGCCGGACGCTACAGGGGGAGGGGGCCCCAGCATTTT
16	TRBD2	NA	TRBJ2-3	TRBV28	CASSLLGLAGPDTQYF	TGTGCCAGCAGTTTATTGGGACTAGCGGGACCCGATACGCAGTATTTT
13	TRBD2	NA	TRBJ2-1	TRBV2	CAGRPTGGNEQFF	TGTGCCGGGCGACCTACGGGGGGCAATGAGCAGTTCTTC
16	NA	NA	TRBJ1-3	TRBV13	CASSLVGATSGNTIYF	TGTGCCAGCAGCTTAGTGGGGGCGACCTCTGGAAACACCATATATTTT
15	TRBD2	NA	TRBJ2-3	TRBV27	CASSRSGGSTDTQYF	TGTGCCAGCAGTCGCAGCGGGGGCAGCACAGATACGCAGTATTTT
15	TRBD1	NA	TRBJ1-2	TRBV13	CASSAKTGGADGYTF	TGTGCCAGCAGCGCGAAAACAGGGGGCGCGGATGGCTACACCTTC
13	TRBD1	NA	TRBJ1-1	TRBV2	CASRQGLFTEAFF	TGTGCCAGCAGACAGGGGCTATTCACTGAAGCTTTCTTT
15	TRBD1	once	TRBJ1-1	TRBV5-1	CASSLGGTENTEAFF	TGCGCCAGCAGCTTGGGTGGGACAGAGAACACTGAAGCTTTCTTT
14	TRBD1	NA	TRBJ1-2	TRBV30	CARGQGATNYGYTF	TGTGCCAGGGGGCAGGGGGCAACTAACTATGGCTACACCTTC
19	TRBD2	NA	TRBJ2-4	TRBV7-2	CASSLTSGGATIGQNIQYF	TGTGCCAGCAGCTTAACTAGCGGGGGGGCCACGATTGGCCAAAACATTCAGTACTTC
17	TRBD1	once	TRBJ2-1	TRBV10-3	CAISANSGQGSRNEQFF	TGTGCCATCAGCGCCAACTCGGGACAGGGGAGTCGCAATGAGCAGTTCTTC
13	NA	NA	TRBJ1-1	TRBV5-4	CASSLFKNTEAFF	TGTGCCAGCAGCTTGTTTAAGAACACTGAAGCTTTCTTT
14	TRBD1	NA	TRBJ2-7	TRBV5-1	CASSLLGQRDEQYF	TGCGCCAGCAGCTTGTTGGGACAGAGGGACGAGCAGTACTTC